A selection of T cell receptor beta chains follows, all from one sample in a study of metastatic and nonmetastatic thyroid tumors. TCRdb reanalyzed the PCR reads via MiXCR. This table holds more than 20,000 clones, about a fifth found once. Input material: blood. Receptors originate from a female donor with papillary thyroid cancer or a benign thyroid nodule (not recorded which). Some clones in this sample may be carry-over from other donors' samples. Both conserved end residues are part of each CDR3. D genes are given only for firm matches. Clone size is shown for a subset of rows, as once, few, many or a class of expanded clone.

CDR3 DNA: TGTGCCAGCAGAAGGTCCCCTAGGGTGTCGGGAACCGGTGAGCTGTTTTTT; CDR3 protein: CASRRSPRVSGTGELFF; V gene: TRBV6-1; D gene: NA; J gene: TRBJ2-2; clone size: NA
CDR3 DNA: TGTGCCAGCAGCCAAGATCTAGTCGCCTCCTACGAGCAGTACTTC; CDR3 protein: CASSQDLVASYEQYF; V gene: TRBV3-1; D gene: NA; J gene: TRBJ2-7; clone size: NA
CDR3 DNA: TGCGCCAGCAGTGAGTCGTTTGAGGTCGTCCTGACTTTC; CDR3 protein: CASSESFEVVLTF; V gene: TRBV10-2; D gene: NA; J gene: TRBJ2-6; clone size: many
CDR3 DNA: TGTGCCAGCAGTGAAGAAGGTGGGGCAACGTTTGAGCAGTACTTC; CDR3 protein: CASSEEGGATFEQYF; V gene: TRBV2; D gene: NA; J gene: TRBJ2-7; clone size: NA
CDR3 DNA: TGTGCCATCAGTGGGAAGAGGGGCGGGAGCTCCTACGAGCAGTACTTC; CDR3 protein: CAISGKRGGSSYEQYF; V gene: TRBV10-3; D gene: TRBD2; J gene: TRBJ2-7; clone size: many
CDR3 DNA: TGTGCCAGCACGGGACAGCCTAATTCACCCCTCCACTTT; CDR3 protein: CASTGQPNSPLHF; V gene: TRBV2; D gene: TRBD1; J gene: TRBJ1-6; clone size: many
CDR3 DNA: TGTGCCACCAGTGATTTTGGAGCCGCCACCGGGGAGCTGTTTTTT; CDR3 protein: CATSDFGAATGELFF; V gene: TRBV24-1; D gene: NA; J gene: TRBJ2-2; clone size: many
CDR3 DNA: TGTGCCAGCAGGAGCGGGGGAAGCAATAAGCCCCAGCATTTT; CDR3 protein: CASRSGGSNKPQHF; V gene: TRBV28; D gene: NA; J gene: TRBJ1-5; clone size: few
CDR3 DNA: TGTGCCAGCAGCGCAACAGGGTCTGGCTACACCTTC; CDR3 protein: CASSATGSGYTF; V gene: TRBV3-1; D gene: NA; J gene: TRBJ1-2; clone size: medium-sized
CDR3 DNA: TGTGCCAGCAGGGGAACCGTAGCCAAAAACATTCAGTACTTC; CDR3 protein: CASRGTVAKNIQYF; V gene: TRBV11-2; D gene: NA; J gene: TRBJ2-4; clone size: many
CDR3 DNA: TGTGCCAGCAGCCCCTGGGTTGGTTACAATGAGCAGTTCTTC; CDR3 protein: CASSPWVGYNEQFF; V gene: TRBV12-3/TRBV12-4; D gene: NA; J gene: TRBJ2-1; clone size: medium-sized
CDR3 DNA: TGTGCCAGCAGCTTAGATCGGGACGCCTACGAGCAGTACTTC; CDR3 protein: CASSLDRDAYEQYF; V gene: TRBV7-2; D gene: NA; J gene: TRBJ2-7; clone size: many
CDR3 DNA: TGTGCCAGCAGTTACACGGTACGGGTTTCCTACTCCTACGAGCAGTACTTC; CDR3 protein: CASSYTVRVSYSYEQYF; V gene: TRBV6-5; D gene: NA; J gene: TRBJ2-7; clone size: NA
CDR3 DNA: TGTGCCAGCACCCCACGAGGGGGGTACTCTGGAAACACCATATATTTT; CDR3 protein: CASTPRGGYSGNTIYF; V gene: TRBV6-1; D gene: NA; J gene: TRBJ1-3; clone size: few
CDR3 DNA: TGTGCCAGCAGCCAAGTTAACAGGCAAGCCAAGCAGTACTTC; CDR3 protein: CASSQVNRQAKQYF; V gene: TRBV3-1; D gene: NA; J gene: TRBJ2-7; clone size: many
CDR3 DNA: TGTGCCAGCAGACGGACTAGCGGGGGCTCCTACGAGCAGTACTTC; CDR3 protein: CASRRTSGGSYEQYF; V gene: TRBV2; D gene: TRBD2; J gene: TRBJ2-7; clone size: medium-sized
CDR3 DNA: TGTGCCATCCCCCTAGCGGGAGGGCCCAACGAGCAGTACTTC; CDR3 protein: CAIPLAGGPNEQYF; V gene: TRBV6-2/TRBV6-3; D gene: TRBD2; J gene: TRBJ2-7; clone size: few
CDR3 DNA: TGTGCCAGCAGTTTCGGAGCGGGTGCTCTTAATGAGCAGTTCTTC; CDR3 protein: CASSFGAGALNEQFF; V gene: TRBV27; D gene: NA; J gene: TRBJ2-1; clone size: NA
CDR3 DNA: TGTGCCAGCAGCTTAGAGGGCTGGGGCTACACCTTC; CDR3 protein: CASSLEGWGYTF; V gene: TRBV7-9; D gene: NA; J gene: TRBJ1-2; clone size: few
CDR3 DNA: TGTGCCAGCAGCTTAAGTTACAGCTCCTACGAGCAGTACTTC; CDR3 protein: CASSLSYSSYEQYF; V gene: TRBV7-8; D gene: NA; J gene: TRBJ2-7; clone size: NA
CDR3 DNA: TGTGCCACCTCTAGGGGGAGGGCGGCCTACAGTGAGCAGTTCTTC; CDR3 protein: CATSRGRAAYSEQFF; V gene: TRBV5-4; D gene: NA; J gene: TRBJ2-1; clone size: many
CDR3 DNA: TGCAGTGCTAGACTACTAGCGCCACCCGAGCAGTACTTC; CDR3 protein: CSARLLAPPEQYF; V gene: TRBV20-1; D gene: TRBD2; J gene: TRBJ2-7; clone size: NA
CDR3 DNA: TGCGCCAGCAGCGAGGGAAGGATGGTAGACATTCAGTACTTC; CDR3 protein: CASSEGRMVDIQYF; V gene: TRBV10-1; D gene: NA; J gene: TRBJ2-4; clone size: many
CDR3 DNA: TGTGCCAGCAGCTTGGGGGGTGCCCAGCCCCAGCATTTT; CDR3 protein: CASSLGGAQPQHF; V gene: TRBV7-9; D gene: NA; J gene: TRBJ1-5; clone size: many
CDR3 DNA: TGCGCCAGCAGCCCTGGGGGGGGCATCAGCGAGCAGTACTTC; CDR3 protein: CASSPGGGISEQYF; V gene: TRBV4-3; D gene: NA; J gene: TRBJ2-7; clone size: many
CDR3 DNA: TGTGCCAGCTCCTCCGCGTTTGGAGGGACTGAGGCCCAGTACTTC; CDR3 protein: CASSSAFGGTEAQYF; V gene: TRBV18; D gene: NA; J gene: TRBJ2-5; clone size: many
CDR3 DNA: TGCGCCATCGGACAGGGACTGTGGTATGGCTACACCTTC; CDR3 protein: CAIGQGLWYGYTF; V gene: TRBV10-2; D gene: TRBD1; J gene: TRBJ1-2; clone size: many
CDR3 DNA: TGTGCCAGCAGCGTGGGACTTGGAAACACCATATATTTT; CDR3 protein: CASSVGLGNTIYF; V gene: TRBV7-2; D gene: NA; J gene: TRBJ1-3; clone size: many
CDR3 DNA: TGTGCCTGGAGCAGGACAGGTCTCACGAATTTACCCCTCCACTTT; CDR3 protein: CAWSRTGLTNLPLHF; V gene: TRBV30; D gene: TRBD1; J gene: TRBJ1-6; clone size: once
CDR3 DNA: TGTGCCAGCAGTTACCTAGCGGGAGGCCTGAGCTACGAGCAGTACTTC; CDR3 protein: CASSYLAGGLSYEQYF; V gene: TRBV6-2/TRBV6-3; D gene: TRBD2; J gene: TRBJ2-7; clone size: NA
CDR3 DNA: TGTGCCAGCAGTGGAGGACAAAATGAAGCTTTCTTT; CDR3 protein: CASSGGQNEAFF; V gene: TRBV27; D gene: NA; J gene: TRBJ1-1; clone size: NA
CDR3 DNA: TGTGCCAGCAGTAAATACAATCAGCCCCAGCATTTT; CDR3 protein: CASSKYNQPQHF; V gene: TRBV28; D gene: NA; J gene: TRBJ1-5; clone size: many
CDR3 DNA: TGTGCCAGCAGTACTAGCGGGAGGACCTACGAGCAGTACTTC; CDR3 protein: CASSTSGRTYEQYF; V gene: TRBV12-3/TRBV12-4; D gene: TRBD2; J gene: TRBJ2-7; clone size: medium-sized
CDR3 DNA: TGTGCCAGCAGTCGACTAGCGGGAGGGCCCGAAAACATTCAGTACTTC; CDR3 protein: CASSRLAGGPENIQYF; V gene: TRBV6-2/TRBV6-3; D gene: TRBD2; J gene: TRBJ2-4; clone size: many
CDR3 DNA: TGTGCCAGCAGGGGGGGAGACAACTACAATGAGCAGTTCTTC; CDR3 protein: CASRGGDNYNEQFF; V gene: TRBV28; D gene: NA; J gene: TRBJ2-1; clone size: NA
CDR3 DNA: TGTGCCAGCAGTGGCCGGTTAGCCACAGATACGCAGTATTTT; CDR3 protein: CASSGRLATDTQYF; V gene: TRBV25-1; D gene: NA; J gene: TRBJ2-3; clone size: many
CDR3 DNA: TGCGCCAGCAGCCAAGCGGGGATGAACACTGAAGCTTTCTTT; CDR3 protein: CASSQAGMNTEAFF; V gene: TRBV4-1; D gene: NA; J gene: TRBJ1-1; clone size: many
CDR3 DNA: TGCGCCAGCAGCTTGGGGCAGGGGTCAATGAACACTGAAGCTTTCTTT; CDR3 protein: CASSLGQGSMNTEAFF; V gene: TRBV5-1; D gene: NA; J gene: TRBJ1-1; clone size: many
CDR3 DNA: TGCAGAACCGCTAGCGGGAGTGGGGATGAGCAGTTCTTC; CDR3 protein: CRTASGSGDEQFF; V gene: TRBV20-1; D gene: TRBD2; J gene: TRBJ2-1; clone size: many
CDR3 DNA: TGCGCCAGCAGCTTGGGACAGGTGAACACCGGGGAGCTGTTTTTT; CDR3 protein: CASSLGQVNTGELFF; V gene: TRBV5-1; D gene: NA; J gene: TRBJ2-2; clone size: NA
CDR3 DNA: TGTGCCACCAGCAGACGGGACAACTACGAGCAGTACTTC; CDR3 protein: CATSRRDNYEQYF; V gene: TRBV15; D gene: NA; J gene: TRBJ2-7; clone size: medium-sized
CDR3 DNA: TGTGCCAGCAGTGCTCCCTGGTCGGACAGGGTACTGGCCGGGGAGCTGTTTTTT; CDR3 protein: CASSAPWSDRVLAGELFF; V gene: TRBV6-1; D gene: TRBD1; J gene: TRBJ2-2; clone size: NA
CDR3 DNA: TGCAGTGCTAGCCCTGGGACAGGGTCCTACGAGCAGTACTTC; CDR3 protein: CSASPGTGSYEQYF; V gene: TRBV20-1; D gene: TRBD1; J gene: TRBJ2-7; clone size: NA
CDR3 DNA: TGTGCCAGCAGCTTACACACCGGGGAGCTGTTTTTT; CDR3 protein: CASSLHTGELFF; V gene: TRBV11-3; D gene: NA; J gene: TRBJ2-2; clone size: NA
CDR3 DNA: TGCAGTGCTAGGAGGGCAGGGCTCCAGCTCTACGAGCAGTACTTC; CDR3 protein: CSARRAGLQLYEQYF; V gene: TRBV20-1; D gene: NA; J gene: TRBJ2-7; clone size: many
CDR3 DNA: TGCGCCAGCAGCCAAGATCAGGCTGGCGCGGGGACCTACGAGCAGTACTTC; CDR3 protein: CASSQDQAGAGTYEQYF; V gene: TRBV4-3; D gene: NA; J gene: TRBJ2-7; clone size: NA
CDR3 DNA: TGTGCCAGCTCGCTCACGGCAGAGCTCACTGAAGCTTTCTTT; CDR3 protein: CASSLTAELTEAFF; V gene: TRBV18; D gene: NA; J gene: TRBJ1-1; clone size: many
CDR3 DNA: TGCAGTGCGGACGGACACCGGTGCAGGAGCAATCAGCCCCAGCATTTT; CDR3 protein: CSADGHRCRSNQPQHF; V gene: TRBV20-1; D gene: NA; J gene: TRBJ1-5; clone size: NA
CDR3 DNA: TGCGCCAGCAGCCAAGCCTGGACAGAAGGCAATGAGCAGTTCTTC; CDR3 protein: CASSQAWTEGNEQFF; V gene: TRBV4-3; D gene: NA; J gene: TRBJ2-1; clone size: NA
CDR3 DNA: TGTGCCAGCAGTTTACAGGGGAAGAACACTGAAGCTTTCTTT; CDR3 protein: CASSLQGKNTEAFF; V gene: TRBV6-2/TRBV6-3; D gene: TRBD1; J gene: TRBJ1-1; clone size: NA
CDR3 DNA: TGTGCCAGCAGTTCCGGGTCCCCGGGGGGTGAGCAGTTCTTC; CDR3 protein: CASSSGSPGGEQFF; V gene: TRBV12-3/TRBV12-4; D gene: TRBD2; J gene: TRBJ2-1; clone size: NA
CDR3 DNA: TGTGCCAGCAGCTCGACAGGGGGCTACGAGCAGTACTTC; CDR3 protein: CASSSTGGYEQYF; V gene: TRBV6-1; D gene: TRBD1; J gene: TRBJ2-7; clone size: NA
CDR3 DNA: TGTGCCACCAGCTCAGGGGAGACCCAGTACTTC; CDR3 protein: CATSSGETQYF; V gene: TRBV7-3; D gene: NA; J gene: TRBJ2-5; clone size: few